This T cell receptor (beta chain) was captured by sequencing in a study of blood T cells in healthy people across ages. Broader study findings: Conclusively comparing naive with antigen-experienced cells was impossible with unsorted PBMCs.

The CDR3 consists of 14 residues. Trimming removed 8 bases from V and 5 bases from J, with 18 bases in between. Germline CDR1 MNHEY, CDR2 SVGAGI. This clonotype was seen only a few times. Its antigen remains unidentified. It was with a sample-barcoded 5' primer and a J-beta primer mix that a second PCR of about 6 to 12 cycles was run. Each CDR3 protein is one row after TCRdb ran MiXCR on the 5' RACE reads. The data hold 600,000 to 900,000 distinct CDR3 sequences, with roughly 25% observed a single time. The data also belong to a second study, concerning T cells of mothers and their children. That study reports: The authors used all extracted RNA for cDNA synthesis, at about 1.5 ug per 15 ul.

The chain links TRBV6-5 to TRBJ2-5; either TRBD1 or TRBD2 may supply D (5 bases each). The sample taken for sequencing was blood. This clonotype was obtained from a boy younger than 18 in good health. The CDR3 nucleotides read TGTGCCAGCGGACGGAGCGGACAATCGGAGACCCAGTACTTC. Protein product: CASGRSGQSETQYF.